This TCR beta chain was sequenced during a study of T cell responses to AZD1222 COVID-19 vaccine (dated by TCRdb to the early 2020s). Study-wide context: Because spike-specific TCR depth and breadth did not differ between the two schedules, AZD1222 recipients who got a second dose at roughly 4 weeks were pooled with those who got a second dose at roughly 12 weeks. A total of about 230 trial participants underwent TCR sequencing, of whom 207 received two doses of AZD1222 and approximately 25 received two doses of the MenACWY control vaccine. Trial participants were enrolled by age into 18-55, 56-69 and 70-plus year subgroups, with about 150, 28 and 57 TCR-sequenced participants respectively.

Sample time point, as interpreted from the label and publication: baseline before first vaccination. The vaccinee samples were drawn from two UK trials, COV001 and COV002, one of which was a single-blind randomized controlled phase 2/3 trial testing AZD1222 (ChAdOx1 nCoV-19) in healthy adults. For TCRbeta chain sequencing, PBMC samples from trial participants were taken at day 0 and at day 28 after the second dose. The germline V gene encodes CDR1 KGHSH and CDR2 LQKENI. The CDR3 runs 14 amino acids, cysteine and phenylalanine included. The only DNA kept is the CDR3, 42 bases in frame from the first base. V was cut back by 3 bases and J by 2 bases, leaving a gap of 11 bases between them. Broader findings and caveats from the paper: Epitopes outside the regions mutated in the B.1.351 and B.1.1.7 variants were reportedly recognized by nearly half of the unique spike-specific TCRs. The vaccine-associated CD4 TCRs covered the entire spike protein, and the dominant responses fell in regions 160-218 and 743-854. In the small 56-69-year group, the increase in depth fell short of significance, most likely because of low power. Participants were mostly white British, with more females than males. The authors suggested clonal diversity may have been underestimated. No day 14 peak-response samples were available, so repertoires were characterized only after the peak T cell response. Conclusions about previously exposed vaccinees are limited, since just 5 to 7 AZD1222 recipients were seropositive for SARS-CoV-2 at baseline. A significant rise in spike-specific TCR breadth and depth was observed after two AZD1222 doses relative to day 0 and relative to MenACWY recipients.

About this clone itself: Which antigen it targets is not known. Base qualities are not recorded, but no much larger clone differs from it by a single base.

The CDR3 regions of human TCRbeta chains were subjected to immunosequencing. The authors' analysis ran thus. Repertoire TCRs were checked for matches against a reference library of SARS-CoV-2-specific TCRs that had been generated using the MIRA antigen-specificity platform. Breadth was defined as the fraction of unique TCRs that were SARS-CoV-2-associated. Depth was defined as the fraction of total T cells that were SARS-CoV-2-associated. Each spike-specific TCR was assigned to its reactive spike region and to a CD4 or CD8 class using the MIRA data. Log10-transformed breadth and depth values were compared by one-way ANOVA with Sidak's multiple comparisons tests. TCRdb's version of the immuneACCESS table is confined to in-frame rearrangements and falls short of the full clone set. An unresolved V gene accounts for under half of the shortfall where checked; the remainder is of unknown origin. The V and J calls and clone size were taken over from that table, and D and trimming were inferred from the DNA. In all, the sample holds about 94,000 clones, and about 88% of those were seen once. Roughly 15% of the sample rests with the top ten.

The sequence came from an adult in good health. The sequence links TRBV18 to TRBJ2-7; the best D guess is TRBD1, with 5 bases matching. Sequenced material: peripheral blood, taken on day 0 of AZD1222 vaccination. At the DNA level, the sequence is TGTGCCAGCTCACCCGAGACAGCAACCTACGAGCAGTACTTC. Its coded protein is CASSPETATYEQYF.